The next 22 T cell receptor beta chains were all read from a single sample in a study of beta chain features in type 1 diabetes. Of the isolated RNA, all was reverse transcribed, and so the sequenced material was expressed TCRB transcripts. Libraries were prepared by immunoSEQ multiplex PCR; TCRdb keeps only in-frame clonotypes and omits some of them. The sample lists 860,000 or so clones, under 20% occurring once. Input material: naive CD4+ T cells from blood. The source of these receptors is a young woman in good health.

This CDR3 reads CASSLSLGGSYEQYF. CDR3 coding DNA: TGTGCCAGCAGCTTGTCTTTGGGGGGCTCCTACGAGCAGTACTTC. V and J are TRBV7-2 and TRBJ2-7; a weak D match, TRBD2 (6 bases). The length of the CDR3 is 15 residues. The V end lost 3 bases, the J end lost 0 bases, and 12 bases lay between the germline ends. The germline V gene has CDR1 SGHTA and CDR2 FQGNSA. The variable domain in full, completed from reference TRBV7-2 and TRBJ2-7, reads GAGVSQSPSNKVTEKGKDVELRCDPISGHTALYWYRQSLGQGLEFLIYFQGNSAPDKSGLPSDRFSAERTGGSVSTLTIQRTQQEDSAVYLCASSLSLGGSYEQYFGPGTRLTVT.

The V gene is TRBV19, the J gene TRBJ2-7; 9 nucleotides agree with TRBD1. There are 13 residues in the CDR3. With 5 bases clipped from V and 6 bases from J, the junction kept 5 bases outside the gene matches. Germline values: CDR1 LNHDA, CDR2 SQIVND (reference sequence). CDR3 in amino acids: CASSQGQGGEQYF. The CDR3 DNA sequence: TGTGCCAGTAGTCAGGGACAGGGCGGCGAGCAGTACTTC.

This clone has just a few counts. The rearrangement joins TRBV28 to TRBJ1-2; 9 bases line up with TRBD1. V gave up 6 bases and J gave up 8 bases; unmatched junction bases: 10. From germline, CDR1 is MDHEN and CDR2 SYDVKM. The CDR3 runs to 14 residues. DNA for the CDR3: TGTGCCAGCAGCACCACAGGGGGCAAGTGGGGCTACACCTTC. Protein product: CASSTTGGKWGYTF.

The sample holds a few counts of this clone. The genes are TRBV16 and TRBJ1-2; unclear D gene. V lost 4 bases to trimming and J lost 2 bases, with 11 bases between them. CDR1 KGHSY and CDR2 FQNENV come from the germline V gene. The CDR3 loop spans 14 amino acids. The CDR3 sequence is CASSREGWNYGYTF. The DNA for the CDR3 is TGTGCCAGCAGCCGAGAGGGTTGGAACTATGGCTACACCTTC.

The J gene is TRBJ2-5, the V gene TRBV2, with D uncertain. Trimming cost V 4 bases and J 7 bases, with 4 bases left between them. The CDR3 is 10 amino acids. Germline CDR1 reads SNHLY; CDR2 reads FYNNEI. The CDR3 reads CASSVATQYF. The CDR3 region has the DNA TGTGCCAGCAGTGTTGCGACCCAGTACTTC.

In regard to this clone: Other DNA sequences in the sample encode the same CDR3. The DNA for the CDR3 is TGTGCCAGCAGCGTAGTTGGGGGAGGCACTGAAGCTTTCTTT. Encoded protein: CASSVVGGGTEAFF. The V call is TRBV9, the J call TRBJ1-1; TRBD1 is a possible D gene (5 bases). This CDR3 contains 14 residues. Looked up from germline, CDR1 is SGDLS and CDR2 is YYNGEE. The V and J ends lost 0 bases and 4 bases respectively, with 10 bases between them.

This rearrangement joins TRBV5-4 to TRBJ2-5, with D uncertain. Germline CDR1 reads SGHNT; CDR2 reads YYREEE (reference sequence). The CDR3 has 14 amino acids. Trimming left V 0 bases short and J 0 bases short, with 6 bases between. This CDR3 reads CASSLGLYQETQYF. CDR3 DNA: TGTGCCAGCAGCTTGGGACTGTACCAAGAGACCCAGTACTTC.

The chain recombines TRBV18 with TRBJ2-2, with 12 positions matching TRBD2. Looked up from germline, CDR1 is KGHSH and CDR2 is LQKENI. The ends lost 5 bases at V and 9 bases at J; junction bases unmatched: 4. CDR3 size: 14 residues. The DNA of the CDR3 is TGTGCCAGCTCAATCGGACTAGCGGGACGGGAGCTGTTTTTT. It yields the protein CASSIGLAGRELFF.

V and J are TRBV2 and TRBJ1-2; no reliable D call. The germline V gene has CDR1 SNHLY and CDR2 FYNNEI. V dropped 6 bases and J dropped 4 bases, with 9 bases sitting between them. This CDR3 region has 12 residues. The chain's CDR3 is CASRGGSYGYTF. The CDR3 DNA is TGTGCCAGCAGGGGAGGCAGCTATGGCTACACCTTC.

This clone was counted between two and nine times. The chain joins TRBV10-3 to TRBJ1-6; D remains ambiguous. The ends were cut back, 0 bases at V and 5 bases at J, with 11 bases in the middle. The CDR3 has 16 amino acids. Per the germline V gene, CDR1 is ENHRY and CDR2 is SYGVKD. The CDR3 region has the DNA TGTGCCATCAGTGAGTCGGATTGGGTGGATAATTCACCCCTCCACTTT. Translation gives CAISESDWVDNSPLHF.

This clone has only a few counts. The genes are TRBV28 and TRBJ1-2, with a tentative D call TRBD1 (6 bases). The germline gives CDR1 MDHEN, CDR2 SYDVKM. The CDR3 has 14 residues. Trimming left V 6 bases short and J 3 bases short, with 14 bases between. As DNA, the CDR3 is TGTGCCAGCAGAGGACAGCCCTTGGACTATGGCTACACCTTC. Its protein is CASRGQPLDYGYTF.

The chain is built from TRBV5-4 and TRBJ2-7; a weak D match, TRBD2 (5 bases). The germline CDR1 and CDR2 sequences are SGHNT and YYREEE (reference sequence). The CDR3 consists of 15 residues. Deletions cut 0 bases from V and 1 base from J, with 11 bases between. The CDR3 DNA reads TGTGCCAGCAGCTTGGTGGGAGTGCCATCCTACGAGCAGTACTTC. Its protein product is CASSLVGVPSYEQYF. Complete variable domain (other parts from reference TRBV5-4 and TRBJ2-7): ETGVTQSPTHLIKTRGQQVTLRCSSQSGHNTVSWYQQALGQGPQFIFQYYREEENGRGNFPPRFSGLQFPNYSSELNVNALELDDSALYLCASSLVGVPSYEQYFGPGTRLTVT.

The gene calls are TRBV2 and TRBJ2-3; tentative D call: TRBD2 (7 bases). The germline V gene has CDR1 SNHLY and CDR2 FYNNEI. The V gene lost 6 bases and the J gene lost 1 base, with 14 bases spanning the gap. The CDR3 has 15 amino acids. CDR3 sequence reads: CASSLGGRGTDTQYF. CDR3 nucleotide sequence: TGTGCCAGCAGCCTCGGGGGGCGCGGCACAGATACGCAGTATTTT.

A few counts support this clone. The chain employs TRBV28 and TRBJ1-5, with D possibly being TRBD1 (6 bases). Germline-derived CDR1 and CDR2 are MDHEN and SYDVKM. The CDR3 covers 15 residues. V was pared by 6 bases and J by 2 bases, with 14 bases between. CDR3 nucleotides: TGTGCCAGCAGCCGAGCAGGGGCAGGCAATCAGCCCCAGCATTTT. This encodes CASSRAGAGNQPQHF.

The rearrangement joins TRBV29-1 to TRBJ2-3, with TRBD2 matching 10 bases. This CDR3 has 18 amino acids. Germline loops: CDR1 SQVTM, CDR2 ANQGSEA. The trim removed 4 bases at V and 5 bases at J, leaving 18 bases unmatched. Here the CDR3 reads CSVVGLWASGRVKDTQYF. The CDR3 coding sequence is TGCAGCGTTGTTGGACTTTGGGCTAGCGGGAGAGTCAAAGATACGCAGTATTTT.

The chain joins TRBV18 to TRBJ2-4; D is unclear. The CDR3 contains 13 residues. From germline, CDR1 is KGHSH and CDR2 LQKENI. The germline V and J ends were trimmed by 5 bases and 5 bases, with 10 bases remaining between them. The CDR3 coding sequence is TGTGCCAGCTCAAGGAACACCGAAAACATTCAGTACTTC. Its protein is CASSRNTENIQYF.

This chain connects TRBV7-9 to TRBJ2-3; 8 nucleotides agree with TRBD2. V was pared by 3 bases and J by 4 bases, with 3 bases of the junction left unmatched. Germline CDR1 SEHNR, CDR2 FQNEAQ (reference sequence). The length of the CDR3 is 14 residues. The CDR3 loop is CASSFSGSPDTQYF. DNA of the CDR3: TGTGCCAGCAGCTTCAGCGGGAGCCCAGATACGCAGTATTTT.

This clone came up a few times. CDR3 sequence: CASSSFVGGVHEQYF. For the CDR3, the DNA is TGTGCCAGCAGCTCTTTTGTAGGGGGCGTCCACGAGCAGTACTTC. This chain links TRBV7-9 with TRBJ2-7, with TRBD1 matching over 7 bases. Germline CDR1 is SEHNR and CDR2 is FQNEAQ (reference sequence). The CDR3 runs 15 residues. After removal of 4 bases from V and 5 bases from J, the junction contained 11 bases not matched to a gene.

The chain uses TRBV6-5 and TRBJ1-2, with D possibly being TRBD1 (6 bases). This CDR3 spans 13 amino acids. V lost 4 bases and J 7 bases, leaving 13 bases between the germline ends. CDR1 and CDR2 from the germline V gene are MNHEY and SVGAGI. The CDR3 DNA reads TGTGCCAGCAGTTCAAACAGGGAGTCTGGCTACACCTTC. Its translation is CASSSNRESGYTF.

CDR3 loop: CASSPEAGLYEQYF. The CDR3 coding sequence is TGTGCCAGCTCACCTGAAGCAGGGCTCTACGAGCAGTACTTC. V gene TRBV18 combines with J gene TRBJ2-7; D possibly corresponds to TRBD1 (5 bases). The V end lost 3 bases, the J end lost 3 bases, and 12 bases lay between the germline ends. The CDR3 is 14 residues long. Germline V gene data show CDR1 as KGHSH and CDR2 as LQKENI.

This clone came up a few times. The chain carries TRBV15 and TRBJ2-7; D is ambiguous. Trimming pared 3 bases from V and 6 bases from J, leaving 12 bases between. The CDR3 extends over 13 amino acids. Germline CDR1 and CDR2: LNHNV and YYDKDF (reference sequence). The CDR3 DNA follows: TGTGCCACCAGCAGGGCAGTAGTCGGCGAGCAGTACTTC. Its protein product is CATSRAVVGEQYF.

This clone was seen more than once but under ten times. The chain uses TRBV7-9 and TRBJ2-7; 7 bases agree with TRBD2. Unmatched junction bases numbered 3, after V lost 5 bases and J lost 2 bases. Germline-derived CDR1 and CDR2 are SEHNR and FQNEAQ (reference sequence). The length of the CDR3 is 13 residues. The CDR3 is CASSRGDTYEQYF. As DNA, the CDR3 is TGTGCCAGCAGCCGGGGGGATACCTACGAGCAGTACTTC.